Presented here are 10 T cell receptor beta chains from one specimen sequenced in a study of T-cell reconstitution after alpha-beta-depleted transplantation in children. The authors prepared the TCRbeta library with unique molecular identifiers. TCRdb processed the PCR reads anew with MiXCR; each CDR3 protein has one entry. Of a few hundred thousand distinct CDR3 sequences listed, roughly 13% were seen once; the top ten hold approximately 2.1%. Sequencing was performed on PBMCs, mostly from graft donor cells, taken 360 days after TCRalphabeta/CD19-depleted stem cell transplant. The receptors were gathered from a male patient younger than 18 who had a stem cell transplant for acute myeloid leukemia, so the T cells may come from the graft donor.

The table lists this clonotype with a few counts. The chain combines TRBV11-2 with TRBJ2-7; D is perhaps TRBD2 (6 bases). The CDR3 has 16 amino acids. Between the trimmed V and J ends, which lost 5 bases and 3 bases, there was a span of 20 bases. Germline-derived CDR1 and CDR2 are SGHAT and FQNNGV. The chain's CDR3 is CASSPTARGPIYEQYF. The CDR3 DNA reads as TGTGCCAGCAGCCCCACTGCGCGGGGACCGATCTACGAGCAGTACTTC. Full variable domain (missing parts from reference TRBV11-2 and TRBJ2-7): EAGVAQSPRYKIIEKRQSVAFWCNPISGHATLYWYQQILGQGPKLLIQFQNNGVVDDSQLPKDRFSAERLKGVDSTLKIQPAKLEDSAVYLCASSPTARGPIYEQYFGPGTRLTVT.

This clonotype was seen at least ten times. The V gene is TRBV4-3, the J gene TRBJ2-3, with a tentative D call TRBD2 (5 bases). The CDR3 runs 17 residues. V was trimmed by 0 bases and J by 3 bases, leaving 16 bases between them. Germline V gene data show CDR1 as LGHNA and CDR2 as YSLEER. The CDR3 DNA is TGCGCCAGCAGCCAAGATTTAGGCCGAGGGATTACAGATACGCAGTATTTT. Its translation: CASSQDLGRGITDTQYF.

The rearrangement uses TRBV12-3 or TRBV12-4 and TRBJ2-6; the D gene could be TRBD1 or TRBD2 (5 bases each). Trimming removed 5 bases at V and 0 bases at J, with 11 bases between. CDR3 length: 16 residues. The chain's CDR3 is CASSPHGGSGANVLTF. Here the CDR3 DNA reads TGTGCCAGCAGTCCCCATGGGGGCTCTGGGGCCAACGTCCTGACTTTC.

A few counts support this clonotype. The rearrangement joins TRBV28 to TRBJ1-4; 11 nucleotides align to TRBD1. The J segment lost 6 bases and the V segment lost 10 bases, leaving 10 bases of the junction unmatched. Germline CDR1 and CDR2: MDHEN and SYDVKM. The CDR3 is 15 amino acids. The CDR3 here is CATATRDRGYEKLFF. The CDR3 DNA is TGTGCCACCGCGACCCGGGACAGGGGGTATGAAAAACTGTTTTTT.

The chain recombines TRBV6-5 with TRBJ2-2; D remains unclear. CDR1 is MNHEY and CDR2 is SVGAGI in the germline V gene. The germline V and J ends were trimmed by 6 bases and 11 bases, with 25 bases remaining between them. CDR3 length: 16 amino acids. CDR3 DNA sequence: TGTGCCAGCAGCCACTGGCCCAGGTTCCTCCAGATCGAGCTGTTTTTT. The encoded protein is CASSHWPRFLQIELFF.

This clonotype has more than one count but fewer than ten. The germline gene is not matched at one end of the junction; a read error may be the cause. The CDR3 DNA reads as TGTGCCAGCAGTCAGACTAGGGCCTTC. This sequence encodes CASSQTRAF. This rearrangement joins TRBV6-5 to TRBJ1-2; D unresolved. Germline V lookup: CDR1 MNHEY, CDR2 SVGAGI. The length of the CDR3 is 9 residues.

This clonotype was observed a handful of times. The chain is built from TRBV5-1 and TRBJ2-7; D tentatively reads TRBD1 or TRBD2 (5 bases each). V lost 0 bases, J lost 2 bases, and 12 bases lay in between. The CDR3 sequence is 15 residues long. From germline, CDR1 is SGHRS and CDR2 YFSETQ. The CDR3 protein is CASSLAGADPYEQYF. CDR3 coding DNA: TGCGCCAGCAGCTTGGCCGGGGCAGACCCCTACGAGCAGTACTTC.

This clonotype showed up many times. The chain employs TRBV12-3 or TRBV12-4 and TRBJ2-1; D remains unclear. The CDR3 runs 16 residues. V lost 6 bases and J lost 0, with 15 bases in between. CDR3 residues: CASSPQFSISYNEQFF. CDR3 sequence (DNA): TGTGCCAGCAGCCCCCAGTTTTCGATCTCCTACAATGAGCAGTTCTTC.

This clonotype turned up a few times. The chain has TRBV7-9 and TRBJ2-3, with no clear D. The V end was cut by 5 bases, the J end by 10 bases, with 25 bases between. The CDR3 sequence is 16 residues long. Germline CDR1 reads SEHNR; CDR2 reads FQNEAQ (reference sequence). CDR3 residues: CASSNSPRNLKVAQYF. The CDR3 DNA reads as TGTGCCAGCAGCAACTCTCCCCGGAACCTAAAGGTTGCGCAGTATTTT.

This clonotype was recorded many times. CDR3 loop: CATTTDLTYNEQFF. CDR3 DNA: TGTGCCACTACGACAGACCTTACCTACAATGAGCAGTTCTTC. This chain joins TRBV15 and TRBJ2-1; tentatively, D is TRBD1 (5 bases). Germline V CDR1 and CDR2: LNHNV, YYDKDF (reference sequence). This CDR3 is built from 14 residues. The ends were cut back, 9 bases at V and 2 bases at J, with 14 bases in the middle.